The sequence of this TCR beta chain was determined in a study of blood T cell repertoires in COVID-19 (dated by TCRdb to the early 2020s). Background for the entire study: Collaborator samples came from the United States, Italy and Spain and covered acute and convalescent phases of COVID-19. The material from the prospective study consisted of cDNA or gDNA derived from T cells, B-cell-depleted T cells, or PBMCs. Subjects who had been exposed to COVID-19, were actively infected with it, or had recovered from it provided the deeply sampled blood TCRbeta repertoires that made up the dataset. The repertoires were made available in a free public database intended to serve as a resource for research on the immune response to SARS-CoV-2. Samples came from the ongoing ImmuneRACE study (first 160 participants) plus 1,254 subjects from 6 global collaborators. A de-identified subject ID, COVID-19 status, age in years and sex were almost always included in the sample metadata. HLA class I and class II types, where available, came from metadata supplied by the sample provider rather than from assay-based typing.

A word on this clone: Its antigen remains unidentified. No much larger clonotype is one base removed from it; base qualities were not supplied.

Trimming leaves V shorter by 2 bases and J shorter by 2 bases, with the junction holding 14 bases beyond the gene matches. Measured from the cysteine to the phenylalanine, the CDR3 is 20 residues long. Only the CDR3 region is kept as DNA, spanning 60 bases read in frame from base 1. In the germline V gene, CDR1 corresponds to KGHDR and CDR2 to SFDVKD. Results and caveats for the whole study, not just this receptor: How much clinical and demographic metadata was included differed by source and by participant, and the metadata was provided uncurated.

Collaborating institutions collected whole blood in K2EDTA tubes following their own protocols. For TCRbeta analysis, collaborator samples were shipped as frozen whole blood, as isolated PBMCs, or as DNA extracted from either sample type. TCRbeta CDR3 regions were amplified from genomic DNA by means of the immunoSEQ Assay, a bias-controlled multiplex PCR. Processing in the source paper ran as follows. The number of nucleated cells in each sample was estimated from the amplification of reference gene primers within the assay. To quantify the absolute abundance of each unique TCRbeta CDR3 rearrangement, sequence reads were collapsed and filtered. Productive Simpson clonality was computed per sample as the square root of Simpson's diversity index over productive rearrangements. What TCRdb holds here is the immuneACCESS table cut down to in-frame rearrangements. Part of the clones is not present; checked against another copy, under half of the missing clones reflect an unresolved V gene, and the others are unexplained. The V and J calls and clone size were taken over from that table, and D and trimming were inferred from the DNA. This sample has tens of thousands of clones in its table, and around nine tenths of those were observed once. Together, the top ten hold approximately 2% of the sample.

The TCR originated in a woman older than 75 with active or convalescent COVID-19. Specimen: peripheral blood. The sequence joins TRBV24-1 to TRBJ2-5; 12 bases in the middle match TRBD2. The CDR3 is CATSDSPRASGRALQETQYF. DNA sequence: TGTGCCACCAGTGATTCCCCAAGGGCTAGCGGGAGGGCCCTACAAGAGACCCAGTACTTC.